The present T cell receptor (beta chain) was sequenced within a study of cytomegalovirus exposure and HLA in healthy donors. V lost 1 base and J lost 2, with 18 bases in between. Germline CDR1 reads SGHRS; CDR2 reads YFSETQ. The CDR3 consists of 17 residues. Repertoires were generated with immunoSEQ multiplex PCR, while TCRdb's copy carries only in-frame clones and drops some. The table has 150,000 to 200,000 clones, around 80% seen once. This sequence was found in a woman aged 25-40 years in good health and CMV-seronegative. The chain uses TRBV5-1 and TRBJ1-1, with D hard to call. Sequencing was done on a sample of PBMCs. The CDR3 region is CASSLSMTGYTNTEAFF. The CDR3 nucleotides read TGCGCCAGCAGCTTGTCAATGACGGGTTATACTAACACTGAAGCTTTCTTT.